Shown below are 18 T cell receptor beta chains from a single sample sequenced in a study of blood T cell repertoires in COVID-19. The data were produced by immunoSEQ multiplex PCR, yet TCRdb's version contains in-frame clones alone and is incomplete. The data contain fewer than 300,000 clones, under 90% of them singletons. The sample was peripheral blood. The receptors here all came from a man aged 50 or older with COVID-19, enrolled during active disease.

The rearrangement joins TRBV11-2 to TRBJ1-3; possibly TRBD1 for D (5 bases). Germline assignment: CDR1 SGHAT and CDR2 FQNNGV. Trimming took 7 bases from V and 3 from J, leaving 13 bases between them. The CDR3 totals 14 residues. The CDR3 here is CASKSGTLGNTIYF. In DNA form, the CDR3 reads TGTGCCAGCAAATCCGGGACTCTTGGAAACACCATATATTTT.

Here the CDR3 reads CASSLDRVSYGYTF. CDR3 nucleotide sequence: TGTGCCAGCAGCTTGGACAGGGTTAGCTATGGCTACACCTTC. The rearrangement joins TRBV5-6 to TRBJ1-2, with D maybe TRBD1 (6 bases). This CDR3 spans 14 amino acids. CDR1 and CDR2 from the germline V gene are SGHDT and YYEEEE. With 0 bases removed from V and 4 bases from J, the gap between germline ends came to 10 bases.

The chain combines TRBV29-1 with TRBJ2-1; TRBD2 might be the D (5 bases). Looked up from germline, CDR1 is SQVTM and CDR2 is ANQGSEA. Trimming left V 3 bases short and J 1 base short, with 10 bases between. This CDR3 has 14 amino acids. The CDR3 region is CSVDLAISYNEQFF. The CDR3 coding sequence is TGCAGCGTTGACTTAGCGATTTCCTACAATGAGCAGTTCTTC.

This clone was recorded once. This sequence joins TRBV29-1 and TRBJ2-5, with 10 bases that match TRBD2. V dropped 1 base and J dropped 5; count of bases not matched to a gene: 4. Germline V gene sequence: CDR1 SQVTM, CDR2 ANQGSEA. The CDR3 is 14 residues long. CDR3 sequence reads: CSVEGLAGVETQYF. Here the CDR3 DNA reads TGCAGCGTTGAAGGGCTAGCGGGAGTGGAGACCCAGTACTTC.

The chain has TRBV5-1 and TRBJ2-1; 16 bases map to TRBD2. This CDR3 has 17 residues. The trim removed 3 bases at V and 8 bases at J, leaving 8 bases unmatched. Looked up from germline, CDR1 is SGHRS and CDR2 is YFSETQ. CDR3 sequence reads: CASSSGTSGRVTDEQFF. In DNA form, the CDR3 reads TGCGCCAGCAGCTCCGGGACTAGCGGGAGGGTCACGGATGAGCAGTTCTTC.

The rearrangement links TRBV7-6 to TRBJ1-1; 7 bases align to TRBD1. The CDR3 totals 14 residues. The germline CDR1 and CDR2 sequences are SGHVS and FNYEAQ. Unmatched junction bases numbered 3, after V lost 4 bases and J lost 1 base. The CDR3 protein is CASSSGGPNTEAFF. In DNA form, the CDR3 reads TGTGCCAGCAGCTCAGGGGGACCGAACACTGAAGCTTTCTTT.

The chain couples TRBV29-1 to TRBJ1-2; TRBD1 agrees at 8 bases. V lost 8 bases to trimming and J lost 8 bases; unmatched junction nucleotides: 10. The CDR3 is 12 residues long. The germline V gene encodes CDR1 SQVTM and CDR2 ANQGSEA. The CDR3 region has the DNA TGCAGCTTTCGCAGGGGGCTTGGAGGCTACACCTTC. Protein product: CSFRRGLGGYTF.

The J gene is TRBJ1-2, the V gene TRBV7-8, with a weak D call TRBD1 (5 bases). The CDR3 runs to 13 residues. V lost 2 bases to trimming and J lost 6 bases, with 10 bases between them. In germline, CDR1 is SGHVS, CDR2 FQNEAQ. CDR3 nucleotide sequence: TGTGCCAGCAGCTTACCGGGGGGAGATGGCTACACCTTC. Translated: CASSLPGGDGYTF.

This chain links TRBV7-9 with TRBJ1-1; 7 nucleotides match TRBD1. Germline V CDR1 and CDR2: SEHNR, FQNEAQ (reference sequence). V lost 5 bases, J lost 4 bases, and 4 bases stayed unmatched. This CDR3 spans 13 amino acids. CDR3 sequence (DNA): TGTGCCAGCAGCGCCTCAGGGGGCACTGAAGCTTTCTTT. It is translated as CASSASGGTEAFF.

This sequence joins TRBV19 and TRBJ2-7; perhaps TRBD1 as D (6 bases). CDR1 and CDR2 (germline): LNHDA, SQIVND (reference sequence). V was clipped by 3 bases and J by 0 bases, with 9 bases between them. The CDR3 runs 14 residues. CDR3 loop: CASSIGQLSYEQYF. The CDR3 coding sequence is TGTGCCAGTAGTATCGGACAGCTCTCCTACGAGCAGTACTTC.

The chain carries TRBV25-1 and TRBJ2-4; possibly TRBD2 for D (6 bases). CDR3 length equals 15 residues. Trimming left V 11 bases short and J 1 base short, with 18 bases between. Germline V gene sequence: CDR1 MGHDK, CDR2 SYGVNS. CDR3 loop: CAAPDGGHAKNIQYF. CDR3 DNA sequence: TGTGCCGCCCCCGACGGAGGGCACGCCAAAAACATTCAGTACTTC.

The gene calls are TRBV7-2 and TRBJ2-5; 9 bases agree with TRBD2. Germline V gene lookup returns CDR1 SGHTA and CDR2 FQGNSA. The V segment lost 4 bases and the J segment 1 base; nucleotides outside the gene matches: 7. This CDR3 is 16 amino acids long. The CDR3 is CASSSGTSWGQETQYF. The CDR3 nucleotides read TGTGCCAGCAGCTCAGGGACTAGCTGGGGCCAAGAGACCCAGTACTTC.

The chain employs TRBV28 and TRBJ2-3, with D perhaps matching TRBD1 (5 bases). This CDR3 has 15 amino acids. Between the trimmed V and J ends, which lost 3 bases and 0 bases, there was a span of 10 bases. Germline V gene lookup returns CDR1 MDHEN and CDR2 SYDVKM. The chain's CDR3 is CASSFSPGSTDTQYF. The CDR3 DNA sequence: TGTGCCAGCAGTTTTTCCCCAGGGAGCACAGATACGCAGTATTTT.

As to this clone: Other DNA sequences in the sample encode the same CDR3. The V gene is TRBV18, the J gene TRBJ2-3; a weak D match, TRBD2 (6 bases). V was shortened by 3 bases and J by 6 bases, with 7 bases between the two germline ends. The CDR3 consists of 12 residues. In germline, CDR1 is KGHSH, CDR2 LQKENI. In DNA form, the CDR3 reads TGTGCCAGCTCACCGGGGGGTGATACGCAGTATTTT. Its protein is CASSPGGDTQYF.

This clone was found a few times. The chain couples TRBV2 to TRBJ2-7; TRBD1 agrees at 9 bases. CDR3 size: 14 residues. The germline V gene has CDR1 SNHLY and CDR2 FYNNEI. Unmatched junction bases numbered 8, after V lost 5 bases and J lost 6 bases. This chain's CDR3 is CASSRDRVRAEQYF. CDR3 DNA sequence: TGTGCCAGCAGTCGGGACAGGGTTCGGGCCGAGCAGTACTTC.

This chain connects TRBV11-2 to TRBJ1-5; 10 bases fit TRBD1. J lost 2 bases, V lost 5 bases, and 3 bases had no gene match. The CDR3 consists of 15 residues. CDR1 is SGHAT and CDR2 is FQNNGV in the germline V gene. Written as DNA, the CDR3 is TGTGCCAGCAGCCGGGACAGGGGAGGCAATCAGCCCCAGCATTTT. This gives the protein CASSRDRGGNQPQHF. Full variable domain (missing parts from reference TRBV11-2 and TRBJ1-5): EAGVAQSPRYKIIEKRQSVAFWCNPISGHATLYWYQQILGQGPKLLIQFQNNGVVDDSQLPKDRFSAERLKGVDSTLKIQPAKLEDSAVYLCASSRDRGGNQPQHFGDGTRLSIL.

V and J are TRBV18 and TRBJ1-1; D is perhaps TRBD1 (5 bases). CDR1 is KGHSH, CDR2 LQKENI, per germline. The ends were cut back, 5 bases at V and 3 bases at J, with 13 bases in the middle. This CDR3 is built from 14 residues. The CDR3 coding sequence is TGTGCCAGCTCATCGGGAGAGGGGTACACTGAAGCTTTCTTT. Translation gives CASSSGEGYTEAFF.

V and J are TRBV12-3 or TRBV12-4 and TRBJ1-5, with D unresolved. V lost 3 bases to trimming and J lost 7 bases, with 10 bases between them. The CDR3 sequence is 13 residues long. Written as DNA, the CDR3 is TGTGCCAGCAGTTTGGAGAGGAGGCAGCCCCAGCATTTT. Translating it yields CASSLERRQPQHF.